One and the same sample provided the 25 T cell receptor beta chains below, sequenced in a study of blood T cell repertoires in COVID-19. Produced via immunoSEQ multiplex PCR; TCRdb's table is partial and in-frame only. This table holds 150,000 to 200,000 clones, 70% to 85% found once. The sample consisted of PBMCs or T cells enriched from blood (not recorded which). The receptors were gathered from a woman aged 45-65 years who had recovered from COVID-19.

This clone was seen a single time. J is TRBJ1-2 and V is TRBV6-5; D gene unclear. This CDR3 comprises 14 residues. Trimming left V 6 bases short and J 0 bases short, with 11 bases between. CDR1 and CDR2 (germline): MNHEY, SVGAGI. The CDR3 is CASRPDIANYGYTF. CDR3 DNA sequence: TGTGCCAGCAGACCCGACATAGCTAACTATGGCTACACCTTC.

V usage is TRBV10-3 and J usage is TRBJ1-3; 8 nucleotides agree with TRBD1. The CDR3 totals 15 residues. Germline V gives CDR1 ENHRY, CDR2 SYGVKD. J was trimmed by 0 bases and V by 10 bases; bases with no gene match: 8. The CDR3, as DNA: TGTGCCACCTGGACAGGGACCAGCTCTGGAAACACCATATATTTT. It encodes CATWTGTSSGNTIYF.

The J gene is TRBJ1-3, the V gene TRBV28; D might be TRBD1 (6 bases). Trimming took 5 bases from V and 0 from J, leaving 14 bases between them. The CDR3 is 16 residues long. Per germline, CDR1 MDHEN and CDR2 SYDVKM. This CDR3 is CASSRPRDTSGNTIYF. The CDR3 nucleotides read TGTGCCAGCAGTCGCCCCCGGGACACCTCTGGAAACACCATATATTTT.

The chain couples TRBV2 to TRBJ1-2; the match to TRBD1 covers 7 bases. Germline CDR1 and CDR2: SNHLY and FYNNEI. This CDR3 has 13 residues. Unmatched junction bases numbered 3, after V lost 6 bases and J lost 2 bases. The CDR3 DNA is TGTGCCAGCAGCGCGGGACAGAACTATGGCTACACCTTC. Protein: CASSAGQNYGYTF. The full variable domain, with the rest looked up from reference TRBV2 and TRBJ1-2, is EPEVTQTPSHQVTQMGQEVILRCVPISNHLYFYWYRQILGQKVEFLVSFYNNEISEKSEIFDDQFSVERPDGSNFTLKIRSTKLEDSAMYFCASSAGQNYGYTFGSGTRLTVV.

The chain is built from TRBV4-3 and TRBJ2-3; 7 bases line up with TRBD1. CDR3 size: 16 residues. Germline CDR1 reads LGHNA; CDR2 reads YSLEER. The trim removed 1 base at V and 1 base at J, leaving 5 bases unmatched. In nucleotides, the CDR3 is TGCGCCAGCAGCCAAGTTGAAGGGGGCGGCACAGATACGCAGTATTTT. Translating gives CASSQVEGGGTDTQYF.

The chain couples TRBV28 to TRBJ2-7, with TRBD2 matching 9 bases. There are 15 residues in the CDR3. Germline V gives CDR1 MDHEN, CDR2 SYDVKM. Trimming at V came to 7 bases and at J to 5 bases, leaving 12 bases not matched to a gene. CDR3 sequence: CASTPSAGGGDEQYF. CDR3 DNA sequence: TGTGCCAGCACACCCTCAGCGGGAGGTGGGGACGAGCAGTACTTC.

The sample holds a few counts of this clone. The chain has TRBV7-9 and TRBJ1-1; 7 bases map to TRBD1. CDR3 length: 13 amino acids. Germline-derived CDR1 and CDR2 are SEHNR and FQNEAQ (reference sequence). V shed 5 bases and J 7 bases; nucleotides not matched to a gene: 7. In nucleotides, the CDR3 is TGTGCCAGCAGCCCTATCCGACAGGGTGAAGCTTTCTTT. Encoded protein: CASSPIRQGEAFF.

At least ten counts were recorded for this clone. The CDR3 DNA sequence: TGTGCCAGCAGCTTAAGAGGGATCCCTGGAAACACCATATATTTT. It is translated as CASSLRGIPGNTIYF. This chain uses TRBV7-9 with TRBJ1-3; no clear D gene. The germline CDR1 and CDR2 sequences are SEHNR and FQNEAQ (reference sequence). This CDR3 has 15 residues. Deletions cut 2 bases from V and 2 bases from J, with 10 bases between.

The CDR3 DNA is TGTGCCAGCAGGACACCCCTGGGAGGGGACAATGAGCAGTTCTTC. This gives the protein CASRTPLGGDNEQFF. The rearrangement joins TRBV27 to TRBJ2-1; 7 bases match TRBD2. This CDR3 region has 15 residues. The ends lost 6 bases at V and 5 bases at J; junction bases unmatched: 10. Germline V lookup: CDR1 MNHEY, CDR2 SMNVEV (reference sequence).

This chain connects TRBV9 to TRBJ2-3; D is perhaps TRBD1 (6 bases). Germline loops: CDR1 SGDLS, CDR2 YYNGEE. The CDR3 is 15 amino acids. Trimming took 0 bases from V and 5 from J, leaving 13 bases between them. The CDR3 region is CASSVAGQLGDTQYF. The CDR3 nucleotides read TGTGCCAGCAGCGTAGCTGGACAGTTGGGAGATACGCAGTATTTT.

V and J are TRBV6-1 and TRBJ2-3; 8 bases are shared with TRBD1. Germline V CDR1 and CDR2: MNHNS, SASEGT. V lost 2 bases and J lost 8; bases outside the gene matches: 9. This CDR3 contains 15 residues. CDR3 bases: TGTGCCAGCAGTGAACAGTCCAGGGGGCTCGGTACGCAGTATTTT. Amino acid sequence: CASSEQSRGLGTQYF.

J is TRBJ2-5 and V is TRBV29-1; no clear D. CDR3 size: 11 residues. Trimming took 7 bases from V and 5 from J, leaving 11 bases between them. Germline CDR1 is SQVTM and CDR2 is ANQGSEA. CDR3 loop: CSAGPRETQYF. The DNA of the CDR3 is TGCAGCGCCGGCCCCCGGGAGACCCAGTACTTC.

In nucleotides, the CDR3 is TGTGCCAGTAGTATAGACAGGGCAACCTTCTATGGCTACACCTTC. This encodes CASSIDRATFYGYTF. The J gene is TRBJ1-2, the V gene TRBV19, with D possibly TRBD1 on 5 matching bases. The V gene lost 0 bases and the J gene lost 4 bases, with 12 bases spanning the gap. The V gene's germline CDR1 is LNHDA and CDR2 SQIVND (reference sequence). There are 15 residues in the CDR3.

This clone showed up just once. The V gene is TRBV28, the J gene TRBJ1-2; D is perhaps TRBD1 (5 bases). This CDR3 has 16 amino acids. V lost 5 bases to trimming and J lost 8 bases, with 24 bases between them. The germline V gene encodes CDR1 MDHEN and CDR2 SYDVKM. DNA for the CDR3: TGTGCCAGCAGTCCTAACCTGGGCAGGGACTTATGGGGCTACACCTTC. Amino acids: CASSPNLGRDLWGYTF.

J is TRBJ1-5 and V is TRBV11-2; tentatively, D is TRBD1 (6 bases). The CDR3 runs to 16 residues. CDR1 and CDR2 from the germline V gene are SGHAT and FQNNGV. Trimming shortened V by 1 base and J by 5 bases, and 15 bases separated the two germline ends. The CDR3: CASSLGAGAGDQPQHF. The CDR3 bases are TGTGCCAGCAGCTTAGGGGCAGGGGCTGGCGATCAGCCCCAGCATTTT.

This rearrangement joins TRBV6-5 to TRBJ1-2, with 10 bases fitting TRBD1. The CDR3 loop spans 14 amino acids. The V gene's germline CDR1 is MNHEY and CDR2 SVGAGI. V lost 6 bases, J lost 6 bases, and 7 bases stayed unmatched. The CDR3 sequence: CASSPRTGGDGYTF. The CDR3 nucleotides read TGTGCCAGCAGCCCACGGACAGGGGGTGATGGCTACACCTTC.

V usage is TRBV7-3 and J usage is TRBJ2-1, with 10 bases that match TRBD2. Germline V gene sequence: CDR1 SGHTA, CDR2 FQGTGA. With V trimmed by 5 bases and J by 8 bases, 6 bases remained unmatched. There are 14 residues in the CDR3. CDR3 in DNA: TGTGCCAGCAGCCAAGCGGGAGGGCCCGATGAGCAGTTCTTC. Translation gives CASSQAGGPDEQFF.

The chain uses TRBV9 and TRBJ2-5; D not resolved. The germline V gene encodes CDR1 SGDLS and CDR2 YYNGEE. The germline V and J ends were trimmed by 0 bases and 5 bases, with 11 bases remaining between them. The CDR3 sequence is 14 residues long. The CDR3: CASSVGPGLETQYF. CDR3 coding DNA: TGTGCCAGCAGCGTAGGGCCGGGTCTGGAGACCCAGTACTTC.

This clone was counted ten times or more. The rearrangement links TRBV4-1 to TRBJ2-1, with a tentative D call TRBD1 (5 bases). This CDR3 has 16 residues. The germline V gene has CDR1 MGHRA and CDR2 YSYEKL. V lost 4 bases to trimming and J lost 0 bases, with 13 bases between them. The CDR3 DNA reads as TGCGCCAGCAGCCGGTTTGCAGGGAACTCCTACAATGAGCAGTTCTTC. It is translated as CASSRFAGNSYNEQFF.

The chain recombines TRBV18 with TRBJ2-7, with 9 bases lining up with TRBD2. J was trimmed by 4 bases and V by 0 bases; bases with no gene match: 1. There are 14 residues in the CDR3. In germline, CDR1 is KGHSH, CDR2 LQKENI. Here the CDR3 reads CASSPPTSGYEQYF. DNA for the CDR3: TGTGCCAGCTCACCACCGACTAGCGGATACGAGCAGTACTTC.

The chain has TRBV15 and TRBJ2-3, with TRBD2 matching 7 bases. Germline-derived CDR1 and CDR2 are LNHNV and YYDKDF (reference sequence). The CDR3 is 16 amino acids. V dropped 2 bases and J dropped 2; count of bases not matched to a gene: 7. CDR3 amino acids: CATSRSGARDTDTQYF. The CDR3 nucleotides are TGTGCCACCAGCAGAAGCGGGGCTAGGGACACAGATACGCAGTATTTT.

The CDR3 loop reads CAIWTGATNSPLHF. The CDR3, as DNA: TGTGCCATCTGGACAGGGGCTACCAATTCACCCCTCCACTTT. The chain recombines TRBV10-3 with TRBJ1-6, with 9 bases aligning to TRBD1. Trimming at V came to 8 bases and at J to 7 bases, leaving 6 bases not matched to a gene. CDR1 and CDR2 (germline): ENHRY, SYGVKD. The CDR3 totals 14 residues.

The chain has TRBV7-9 and TRBJ2-2, with D perhaps TRBD2 (6 bases). The CDR3 is 17 amino acids. Trimming cost V 4 bases and J 1 base, with 16 bases left between them. CDR1 is SEHNR, CDR2 FQNEAQ, per germline (reference sequence). The CDR3 coding sequence is TGTGCCAGCAGCTCCACAGATAGGGGACTGAACACCGGGGAGCTGTTTTTT. Its protein product is CASSSTDRGLNTGELFF.

This clone showed up just a few times. The V and J genes are TRBV27 and TRBJ1-5; 8 nucleotides line up with TRBD1. The trim removed 7 bases at V and 7 bases at J, leaving 15 bases unmatched. Looked up from germline, CDR1 is MNHEY and CDR2 is SMNVEV (reference sequence). The CDR3 has 16 amino acids. The CDR3 nucleotides read TGTGCCAGCACCATCTCTCCCAGGGGGCCAGGGCAGCCCCAGCATTTT. Encoded protein: CASTISPRGPGQPQHF.

V usage is TRBV30 and J usage is TRBJ1-3, with a tentative D call TRBD1 (5 bases). From germline, CDR1 is GTSNPN and CDR2 SVGIG (reference sequence). The CDR3 runs 14 residues. Trimming removed 4 bases from V and 3 bases from J, with 13 bases in between. The CDR3 loop reads CAWNGGDFGNTIYF. CDR3 nucleotides: TGTGCCTGGAATGGTGGGGACTTTGGAAACACCATATATTTT.